The 10 T cell receptor beta chains presented below share a single source sample, sequenced in a study of tumor and adjacent non-tumor tissue in lung cancer. TCRbeta libraries were built with three rounds of nested PCR, modified from ARM-PCR. TCRdb itself ran the multiplex PCR reads through MiXCR, one entry per CDR3 protein. The sample has around 99,000 distinct CDR3 sequences; approximately 82% are singletons. No cell sorting was done before RNA was extracted from the tissue. The sequencing input was lung tumor tissue. All receptors derive from a woman in her fifties or sixties with non-small cell lung cancer.

The V and J genes are TRBV6-5 and TRBJ2-1; no clear D. CDR1 is MNHEY and CDR2 is SVGAGI in the germline V gene. Trimming shortened V by 4 bases and J by 11 bases, and 15 bases separated the two germline ends. This CDR3 comprises 13 residues. DNA of the CDR3: TGTGCCAGCAGTTTGAATAGCCGCGATAAGCAGTTCTTC. This encodes CASSLNSRDKQFF.

The count of this clonotype is one. The V call is TRBV6-2 or TRBV6-3, the J call TRBJ2-1, with 12 bases matching TRBD2. Germline lookup yields CDR1 MNHEY and CDR2 SVGEGT. This CDR3 spans 19 amino acids. J lost 2 bases, V lost 5 bases, and 13 bases had no gene match. CDR3 amino acids: CASSAPWSSGRATYNEQFF. As DNA, the CDR3 is TGTGCCAGCAGTGCCCCCTGGTCTAGCGGGAGGGCGACCTACAATGAGCAGTTCTTC.

Of note for this clonotype: The conserved final phenylalanine or tryptophan is absent from the CDR3, which likely points to a read error. The chain is built from TRBV12-3 or TRBV12-4 and TRBJ2-3; D possibly matches TRBD1 or TRBD2 (6 bases each). The V and J ends lost 5 bases and 2 bases respectively, with 17 bases between them. The CDR3 totals 16 residues. CDR3 sequence reads: CASSTGHGGVTDTQYL. The DNA for the CDR3 is TGTGCCAGCAGTACCGGGCACGGGGGCGTCACAGATACGCAGTATCTT.

Ten or more counts support this clonotype. The rearrangement joins TRBV6-5 to TRBJ2-3; either TRBD1 or TRBD2 may fit D (7 bases each). This CDR3 has 14 amino acids. The V end lost 8 bases, the J end lost 6 bases, and 18 bases lay between the germline ends. CDR1 MNHEY and CDR2 SVGAGI come from the germline V gene. The CDR3 region is CASSRGGRMDTQYF. As DNA, the CDR3 is TGTGCCAGCTCCAGGGGGGGGAGAATGGATACGCAGTATTTT.

The V gene is TRBV4-1, the J gene TRBJ1-2; D ambiguous. V was pared by 4 bases and J by 7 bases, with 19 bases between. The CDR3 extends over 15 amino acids. Germline V gene data show CDR1 as MGHRA and CDR2 as YSYEKL. CDR3 DNA sequence: TGCGCCAGCAGCCTACGGGATAGGCGATACTCTGGCTACACCTTC. This codes for CASSLRDRRYSGYTF.

This clonotype was found a few times. The V and J genes are TRBV28 and TRBJ1-2; TRBD1 might be the D (5 bases). Germline CDR1 MDHEN, CDR2 SYDVKM. The CDR3 sequence is 11 residues long. Trimming stripped 5 bases from V and 12 bases from J, with 13 bases between. The CDR3 bases are TGTGCCAGCAGTGGAGAAGTGGGGGACACCTTC. The encoded protein is CASSGEVGDTF.

This clonotype was detected many times. The chain combines TRBV11-2 with TRBJ2-1; 12 positions agree with TRBD2. Germline trimming cut 3 bases from V and 7 bases from J; bases unmatched to any gene: 13. This CDR3 has 18 amino acids. CDR1 and CDR2 from the germline V gene are SGHAT and FQNNGV. The CDR3 reads CASSFSWLETSGRNEQFF. CDR3 bases: TGTGCCAGCAGCTTTTCATGGTTAGAGACTAGCGGGAGAAATGAGCAGTTCTTC. Drawing the rest from reference TRBV11-2 and TRBJ2-1, the complete variable domain is EAGVAQSPRYKIIEKRQSVAFWCNPISGHATLYWYQQILGQGPKLLIQFQNNGVVDDSQLPKDRFSAERLKGVDSTLKIQPAKLEDSAVYLCASSFSWLETSGRNEQFFGPGTRLTVL.

In the case of this clonotype: Just one base apart from a much larger clone, this may be a read error. V is TRBV6-5 and J is TRBJ1-1; 7 positions agree with TRBD1. Germline CDR1 reads MNHEY; CDR2 reads SVGAGI. The CDR3 has 15 amino acids. The CDR3 sequence: CASSYRVGGATEASF. In DNA, the CDR3 is TGTGCCAGCAGTTACCGAGTAGGGGGCGCGACTGAAGCTTCCTTT.

This sequence joins TRBV20-1 and TRBJ1-5; no firm D call. The end of the DNA fits TRBJ2-3 better, so the J call may be wrong. From germline, CDR1 is DFQATT and CDR2 SNEGSKA (reference sequence). This CDR3 has 13 residues. CDR3 amino acids: CRAQPDAGQPQYF. DNA of the CDR3: TGCAGGGCTCAGCCCGATGCCGGTCAGCCCCAGTATTTT.

As for this clonotype: A much larger clonotype is one base distant, so this may be a read error. DNA of the CDR3: TGTGCCAGCAGTGAAGCGGGCAGCTGGTCTGGAAAGACCATATATTTT. This sequence encodes CASSEAGSWSGKTIYF. This sequence joins TRBV6-1 and TRBJ1-3, with D uncertain. The CDR3 length is 16 residues. The germline V gene encodes CDR1 MNHNS and CDR2 SASEGT.